A selection of T cell receptor beta chains follows, all from one sample in a study of T cell changes during pregnancy in multiple sclerosis. Using immunoSEQ multiplex PCR, the repertoire was profiled, and TCRdb retains in-frame clones only, with some absent. The data contain about 80,000 clones, 92% of them seen just once; the ten biggest clones take up more than 1.4%. Sequenced material: peripheral blood, taken before pregnancy. The receptors shown here come from a female donor with multiple sclerosis, enrolled in a pregnancy study. Each CDR3 is given with its conserved first and last residue. Each record gives: clone size, J gene, V gene, D gene, CDR3 DNA, CDR3 protein. D genes are given only for firm matches. Where a row states a size, it is once, few, many or the class of an expanded clone; other rows omit it.

few TRBJ1-4 TRBV15 - TGTGCCACCAGCAGAGGCGACTTGCGGCTGTTTTTT CATSRGDLRLFF
- TRBJ1-1 TRBV5-1 - TGCGCCAGCAGCTTGGTCGGTCGGGGAGAAGCTTTCTTT CASSLVGRGEAFF
- TRBJ1-2 TRBV6-1 - TGTGCCAGCTGGGCAGACTATGGCTACACCTTC CASWADYGYTF
- TRBJ1-6 TRBV11-2 TRBD1 TGTGCCAGCAGCTTCAGGGGGATCGGCTCCTATAATTCACCCCTCCACTTT CASSFRGIGSYNSPLHF
- TRBJ2-3 TRBV15 - TGTGCCACCAGCAGAGATCGGGGACTCCCCTCGGATACGCAGTATTTT CATSRDRGLPSDTQYF
- TRBJ1-2 TRBV7-8 TRBD1 TGTGCCAGCAGCCCCCGGACAGGGCACTATGGCTACACCTTC CASSPRTGHYGYTF
- TRBJ2-4 TRBV4-1 TRBD1 TGCGCCAGCAGCCAAGGGGCACAGGGGAAACTAGCCAAAAACATTCAGTACTTC CASSQGAQGKLAKNIQYF
- TRBJ1-3 TRBV30 - TGTGCCTGGAGTGTTAGTGGAAACACCATATATTTT CAWSVSGNTIYF
- TRBJ2-3 TRBV4-2 TRBD2 TGTGCCAGCAGCCAAGATCAGAGGACTAGCGGGGGGGACACGCCACATGGGAACACAGATACGCAGTATTTT CASSQDQRTSGGDTPHGNTDTQYF
- TRBJ1-5 TRBV7-2 TRBD1 TGTGCCAGCAGCAATAAAGGGGGCAGCAATCAGCCCCAGCATTTT CASSNKGGSNQPQHF
once TRBJ1-2 TRBV15 TRBD1 TGTGCCACCAGCAGAATTGGACAGGGGGAGGGCTACACCTTC CATSRIGQGEGYTF
- TRBJ2-3 TRBV13 TRBD2 TGTGCCAGCAGCTACCCTAGCGGGGGGGCAGGGGATACGCAGTATTTT CASSYPSGGAGDTQYF
- TRBJ2-1 TRBV27 - TGTGCCAGCCGGGTGTACAATGAGCAGTTCTTC CASRVYNEQFF
- TRBJ1-3 TRBV4-2 - TGTGCCAGCAGCCAAGGGTTCCGGTCAGGCAACACCATATATTTT CASSQGFRSGNTIYF
- TRBJ2-1 TRBV4-1 - TGCGCCAGCAGCGCCGATGGGGGGGCAGGGTACAATGAGCAGTTCTTC CASSADGGAGYNEQFF
- TRBJ2-3 TRBV27 - TGTGCCAGCAGTCCTACCTTCACAGATACGCAGTATTTT CASSPTFTDTQYF
- TRBJ2-7 TRBV30 TRBD1 TGTGCCCGGAAACAGGGGATCGACGAGCAGTACTTC CARKQGIDEQYF
- TRBJ2-5 TRBV29-1 TRBD1 TGCAGCGTTGAAGGGGTGGACAGGATGCCGGCCCGAGAGACCCAGTACTTC CSVEGVDRMPARETQYF
- TRBJ1-5 TRBV23-1 - TGCGCCAGCAGCCCAAAAAACAGGGACTATAGCAATCAGCCCCAGCATTTT CASSPKNRDYSNQPQHF
- TRBJ2-3 TRBV6-5 - TGTGCCAGCAGTTTGCCAACGGGTACGCAGTATTTT CASSLPTGTQYF
- TRBJ2-3 TRBV9 TRBD2 TGTGCCAGCAGCGTAGTAGCGGGGGATAACACAGATACGCAGTATTTT CASSVVAGDNTDTQYF
few TRBJ1-2 TRBV6-5 - TGTGCCAGCAGTCCTACAGGGTGGGAAGGCTACACCTTC CASSPTGWEGYTF
- TRBJ1-6 TRBV27 TRBD1 TGTGCCAGCAGTTTGTCAGGACAGGGGAGCATTTCACCCCTCCACTTT CASSLSGQGSISPLHF
- TRBJ1-3 TRBV14 - TGTGCCAGCAGCCACCTGGGGGGTGGAAACACCATATATTTT CASSHLGGGNTIYF
- TRBJ1-2 TRBV13 - TGTGCCAGCAGCGGCAGGGAATACTATGGCTACACCTTC CASSGREYYGYTF
- TRBJ2-1 TRBV6-5 - TGTGCCAGCAGCCTGCCGGGTCGCAATGAGCAGTTCTTC CASSLPGRNEQFF
- TRBJ2-5 TRBV29-1 TRBD2 TGCAGCGTTGAAGGGGTTAGCGGGGAAGGGACCCAGTACTTC CSVEGVSGEGTQYF
- TRBJ1-2 TRBV9 TRBD1 TGTGCCAGCAGCGTAGGGACAGGGGCTCCCTATGGCTACACCTTC CASSVGTGAPYGYTF
- TRBJ2-1 TRBV7-3 TRBD2 TGTGCCAGCAGCGGTCGACTAGCGGGGGTCCCCTACAATGAGCAGTTCTTC CASSGRLAGVPYNEQFF
- TRBJ2-1 TRBV2 - TGTGCCAGCCCAGGGTTGGATAAGCAGTTCTTC CASPGLDKQFF
- TRBJ1-2 TRBV2 - TGTGCCAGCAGTGAAGGGGCAGGAGGGACCCTCTATGGCTACACCTTC CASSEGAGGTLYGYTF
- TRBJ2-7 TRBV14 TRBD1 TGTGCCAGCAGCCAAGGGACAGGGCCCCCCTACGAGCAGTACTTC CASSQGTGPPYEQYF
once TRBJ1-2 TRBV27 - TGTGCCAGCAGCCAGGGCCAAGCCTATGGCTACACCTTC CASSQGQAYGYTF
- TRBJ2-7 TRBV6-1 TRBD1 TGTGCCAGCAGTGTGACAGGGGACACGTCCTCCTACGAGCAGTACTTC CASSVTGDTSSYEQYF
- TRBJ2-1 TRBV14 TRBD1 TGTGCCAGCAGCCCCCGGGACAGGGGAAAGAGCAATGAGCAGTTCTTC CASSPRDRGKSNEQFF
- TRBJ1-4 TRBV4-1 - TGCGCCAGCAGCCAAGGGGGGGGCAGGACCACTAATGAAAAACTGTTTTTT CASSQGGGRTTNEKLFF
- TRBJ1-4 TRBV18 TRBD1 TGTGCCAGCTCCCTCGAACGGGACAGAGAGACTGAAAAACTGTTTTTT CASSLERDRETEKLFF
- TRBJ1-4 TRBV6-5 - TGTGCCAGCAGATTGACAGCAACTAATGAAAAACTGTTTTTT CASRLTATNEKLFF
- TRBJ1-5 TRBV6-1 TRBD1 TGTGCCAGCAGCGCAGACAGGGATAATCAGCCCCAGCATTTT CASSADRDNQPQHF
once TRBJ1-6 TRBV9 - TGTGCCAGCAGCGTAGGAGGCAATAATTCACCCCTCCACTTT CASSVGGNNSPLHF
- TRBJ1-2 TRBV4-2 TRBD1 TGTGCCAGCAGCCAAAGAACCGGGACAGGGGTCGGTGACTACACCTTC CASSQRTGTGVGDYTF
- TRBJ2-1 TRBV7-3 - TGTGCCAGCAGCCCTGTCGTGGCGACATCCTACAATGAGCAGTTCTTC CASSPVVATSYNEQFF